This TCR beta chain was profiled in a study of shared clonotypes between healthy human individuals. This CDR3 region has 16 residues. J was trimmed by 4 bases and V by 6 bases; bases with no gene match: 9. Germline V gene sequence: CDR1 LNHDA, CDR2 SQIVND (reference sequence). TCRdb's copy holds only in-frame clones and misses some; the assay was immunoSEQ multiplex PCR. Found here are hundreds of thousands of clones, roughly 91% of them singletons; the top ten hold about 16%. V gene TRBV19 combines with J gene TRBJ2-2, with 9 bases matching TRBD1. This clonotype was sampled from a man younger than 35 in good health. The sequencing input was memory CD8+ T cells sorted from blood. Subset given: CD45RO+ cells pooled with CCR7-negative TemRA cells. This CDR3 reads CASRILDRGSTGELFF. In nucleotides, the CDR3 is TGTGCCAGTAGAATACTCGACAGGGGGAGCACCGGGGAGCTGTTTTTT. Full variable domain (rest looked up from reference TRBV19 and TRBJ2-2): DGGITQSPKYLFRKEGQNVTLSCEQNLNHDAMYWYRQDPGQGLRLIYYSQIVNDFQKGDIAEGYSVSREKKESFPLTVTSAQKNPTAFYLCASRILDRGSTGELFFGEGSRLTVL.